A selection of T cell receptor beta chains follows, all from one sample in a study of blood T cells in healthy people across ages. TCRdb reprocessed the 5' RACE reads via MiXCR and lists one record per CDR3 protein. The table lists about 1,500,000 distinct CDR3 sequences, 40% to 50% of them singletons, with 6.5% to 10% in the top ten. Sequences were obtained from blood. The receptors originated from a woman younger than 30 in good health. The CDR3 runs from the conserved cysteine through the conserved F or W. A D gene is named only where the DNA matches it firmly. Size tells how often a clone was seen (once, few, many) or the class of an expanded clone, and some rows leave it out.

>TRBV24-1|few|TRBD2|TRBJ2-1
TGTGCCACCAGTGATCCGATTAGCGGGGCCCACCATGAGCAGTTCTTC
CATSDPISGAHHEQFF
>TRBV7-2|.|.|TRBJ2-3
TGTGCCAGCAGCTTGGTCCTAGTAGACCCAGATACGCAGTATTTT
CASSLVLVDPDTQYF
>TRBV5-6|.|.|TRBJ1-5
TGTGCCAGCAGCTTGGGCGGACGGAGATATAGCAATCAGCCCCAGCATTTT
CASSLGGRRYSNQPQHF
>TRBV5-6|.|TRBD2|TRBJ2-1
TGTGCCAGCAGCTCTGGACTAGCGGGAGTAGCCAATGAGCAGTTCTTC
CASSSGLAGVANEQFF
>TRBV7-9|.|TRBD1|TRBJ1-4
TGTGCCAGCAGTCGTCGGACAGGGACTAATGAAAAACTGTTTTTT
CASSRRTGTNEKLFF
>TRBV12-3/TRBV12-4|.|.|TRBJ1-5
TGTGCCAGCAGGCTCGACGGTAGCAATCAGCCCCAGCATTTT
CASRLDGSNQPQHF
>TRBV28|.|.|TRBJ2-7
TGTGCCAACAGTTTATTTAGGTGGGGAACCTACGAGCAGTACTTC
CANSLFRWGTYEQYF
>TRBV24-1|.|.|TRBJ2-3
TGTGCCACCAGTGATTCGACAGGGGAGGGGGATACGCAGTATTTT
CATSDSTGEGDTQYF
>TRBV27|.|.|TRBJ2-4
TGTGCCAGCGGGCCACAGGGATCGGGGGAGCAGTACTTC
CASGPQGSGEQYF
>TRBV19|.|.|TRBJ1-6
TGTGCCAGTAGTTCGCAGAGTAATTCACCCCTCCACTTT
CASSSQSNSPLHF
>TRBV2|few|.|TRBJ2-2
TGTGCCAGCAAGAGGGCCAACACCGGGGAGCTGTTTTTT
CASKRANTGELFF
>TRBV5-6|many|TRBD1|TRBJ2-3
TGTGCCAGCAGCTGGGACAGGGCAGATACGCAGTATTTT
CASSWDRADTQYF
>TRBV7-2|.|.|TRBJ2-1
TGTGCCAGCAGCTTACCATCGGGCCCCGCTGAGCAGTTCTTC
CASSLPSGPAEQFF
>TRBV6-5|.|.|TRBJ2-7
TGTGCCAGCAGTTACTCGGGCCGGGGGCCCTCCTACGAGCAGTACTTC
CASSYSGRGPSYEQYF
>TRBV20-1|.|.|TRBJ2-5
TGCAGTGCTACCCCAACAGGGGAGGACGAGACCCAGTACTTC
CSATPTGEDETQYF
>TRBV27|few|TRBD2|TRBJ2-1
TGTGCCAGCAGTTTATCGGCTAGCGGTTACAATGAGCAGTTCTTC
CASSLSASGYNEQFF
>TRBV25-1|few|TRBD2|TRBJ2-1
TGTGCCAGCAGTGAATGGGGGGGGTTGGGTGAGCAGTTCTTC
CASSEWGGLGEQFF
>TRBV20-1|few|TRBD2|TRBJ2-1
TGCAGTGCTAGTAAAGCGGGAGGCCACAGCTCCTACAATGAGCAGTTCTTC
CSASKAGGHSSYNEQFF
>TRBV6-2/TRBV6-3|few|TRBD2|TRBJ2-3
TGTGCCACCGTTCAACCCTCGACTAGCGGTGCAGATACGCAGTATTTT
CATVQPSTSGADTQYF
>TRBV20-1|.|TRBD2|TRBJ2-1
TGCAGTGCTAGAGCCTCACTAGCGGGAACCTACAATGAGCAGTTCTTC
CSARASLAGTYNEQFF
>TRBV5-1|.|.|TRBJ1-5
TGCGCCAGCAGCTCCGGGACGTACAATCAGCCCCAGCATTTT
CASSSGTYNQPQHF
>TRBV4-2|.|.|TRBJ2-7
TGTGCCAGCAGCCAAGAGGGACTGGAATCCTACGAGCAGTACTTC
CASSQEGLESYEQYF
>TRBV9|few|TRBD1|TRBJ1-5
TGTGCCAGCAGCGAGGGGACAGGAAAACAGCCCCAGCATTTT
CASSEGTGKQPQHF
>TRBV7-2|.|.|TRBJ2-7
TGTGCCAGCAGCGAGGAACGACTATCTCCTTACGAGCAGTACTTC
CASSEERLSPYEQYF
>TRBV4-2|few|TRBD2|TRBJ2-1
TGTGCCAGCAGCCAAGATCTTTCTAGCGGAACCTACAATGAGCAGTTCTTC
CASSQDLSSGTYNEQFF
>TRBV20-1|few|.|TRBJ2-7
TGCAGTGCTAGAGATCTTCTCGGACCGAACACCTACGAGCAGTACTTC
CSARDLLGPNTYEQYF
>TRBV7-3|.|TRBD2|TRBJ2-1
TGTGCCAGCAGCTTCTCTCTCCCTGGACTAGCGGTGACCTACAATGAGCAGTTCTTC
CASSFSLPGLAVTYNEQFF
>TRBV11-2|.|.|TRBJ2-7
TGTGCCAGCAGCTCCGGCCCGGAGGACTCCTTGAGCGAGCAGTACTTC
CASSSGPEDSLSEQYF
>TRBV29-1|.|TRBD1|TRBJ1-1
TGCAGCGTTGATCCGACAGGGAGAAACACTGAAGCTTTCTTT
CSVDPTGRNTEAFF
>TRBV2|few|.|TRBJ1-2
TGTGCCAGCAGTGGAGGGACCTCCTATGGCTACACCTTC
CASSGGTSYGYTF
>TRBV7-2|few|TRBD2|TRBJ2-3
TGTGCCCCCCGGGTAGCGGGCGGTAGCACAGATACGCAGTATTTT
CAPRVAGGSTDTQYF
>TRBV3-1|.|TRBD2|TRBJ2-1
TGTGCCAGCAGCCAAGATCCCCTAGCGGGAGGGCCCACTTCCTACAATGAGCAGTTCTTC
CASSQDPLAGGPTSYNEQFF
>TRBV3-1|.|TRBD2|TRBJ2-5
TGTACCAGCAGCCACCCCAGGACTAGCGGAAAACAAGAGACCCAGTACTTC
CTSSHPRTSGKQETQYF
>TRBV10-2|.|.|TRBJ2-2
TGCGCCACCTTCCAGGGGGGGAACACCGGGGAGCTGTTTTTT
CATFQGGNTGELFF
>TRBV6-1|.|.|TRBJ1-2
TGTGCCAGCTTCCGGGAGATTAACTATGGCTACACCTTC
CASFREINYGYTF
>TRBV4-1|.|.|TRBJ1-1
TGCGCCAGCAGCCCCAACGTGGGTACTGAAGCTTTCTTT
CASSPNVGTEAFF
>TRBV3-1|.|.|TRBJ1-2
TGTGCCAGCAGTCGCGAGGGATATGGCTACACCTTC
CASSREGYGYTF